This TCR beta chain was obtained from a study of Ad26.COV2.S vaccination and SARS-CoV-2 variants. Turning to the study itself: The Ad26.COV2.S arm of the COV1001 trial was where the donor was placed. Whole-study results and caveats: Spike-specific TCR breadth in vaccine recipients exceeded that seen in placebo recipients.

Data came from immunoSEQ multiplex PCR; TCRdb stores just in-frame clones and leaves some out. Of about 480,000 clones in the sample, 70% to 90% were seen once. The CDR3 loop spans 16 amino acids. V shed 4 bases, J shed 7 bases, and the junction held 8 bases outside the gene matches. Germline-derived CDR1 and CDR2 are SGDLS and YYNGEE. The treatment is: roughly 19 received Ad26.COV2.S at low or high dose, single or two shots; 5 received placebo; per-sample allocation not given. Samples were taken on day 63 after the first vaccine or placebo injection. Donor was an adult aged 18-55 years in Boston. Turning to this clone: Its antigen remains unknown.

Sequencing used peripheral blood, obtained in a trial of Ad26.COV2.S vaccine versus placebo. The receptor comes from a person between 18 and 60 years old who received the Ad26.COV2.S COVID-19 vaccine or a placebo. The chain uses TRBV9 and TRBJ2-1; 13 bases align to TRBD2. CDR3 nucleotide sequence: TGTGCCAGCAGCATTGGACTAGCGGGAGCTAGTAATGAGCAGTTCTTC. It specifies CASSIGLAGASNEQFF. Supplemented by reference TRBV9 and TRBJ2-1, the full variable domain reads DSGVTQTPKHLITATGQRVTLRCSPRSGDLSVYWYQQSLDQGLQFLIQYYNGEERAKGNILERFSAQQFPDLHSELNLSSLELGDSALYFCASSIGLAGASNEQFFGPGTRLTVL.